The 24 T cell receptor beta chains below come from one sample, sequenced in a study of shared clonotypes between healthy human individuals. Sequenced by immunoSEQ multiplex PCR; TCRdb stores in-frame clones only, minus some. Of about 2 million clones listed, 85% to 95% are singletons. CD45RO-negative cells were positively selected for CCR7, leaving out terminally differentiated effector memory CD45RA+ cells. The sequenced sample consisted of naive CD8+ T cells sorted from blood. These receptors came from a man younger than 30 in good health.

For the CDR3, the DNA is TGTGCCAGCTCTACGGACCCATTTGATACGCAGTATTTT. This gives the protein CASSTDPFDTQYF. The chain uses TRBV18 and TRBJ2-3, with unresolved D. The CDR3 consists of 13 residues. V was pared by 6 bases and J by 6 bases, with 13 bases between. CDR1 and CDR2 from the germline V gene are KGHSH and LQKENI.

Turning to this clone: The same CDR3 can be traced to other DNA sequences in this sample. V and J are TRBV7-9 and TRBJ2-1; 7 bases align to TRBD2. J was trimmed by 8 bases and V by 1 base; bases with no gene match: 2. The CDR3 runs to 13 residues. Germline V lookup: CDR1 SEHNR, CDR2 FQNEAQ (reference sequence). The DNA for the CDR3 is TGTGCCAGCAGCTTAGTCGCGGGGGATGAGCAGTTCTTC. Translating it yields CASSLVAGDEQFF.

The V gene is TRBV6-1, the J gene TRBJ2-3; D gene uncertain. Germline V gives CDR1 MNHNS, CDR2 SASEGT. The CDR3 has 17 amino acids. The V and J ends lost 0 bases and 0 bases respectively, with 13 bases between them. The CDR3 is CASSEARQWSSTDTQYF. The CDR3 DNA reads TGTGCCAGCAGTGAAGCGCGTCAGTGGAGTAGCACAGATACGCAGTATTTT.

This clone was recorded once. J is TRBJ2-3 and V is TRBV7-9; 10 nucleotides match TRBD2. The CDR3 totals 16 residues. Germline CDR1 SEHNR, CDR2 FQNEAQ (reference sequence). Trimming at V came to 6 bases and at J to 2 bases, leaving 8 bases not matched to a gene. The CDR3 sequence is CASSFPSGGLTDTQYF. The CDR3 nucleotides read TGTGCCAGCAGTTTTCCTAGCGGGGGACTCACAGATACGCAGTATTTT.

The chain couples TRBV5-6 to TRBJ1-6; D is possibly TRBD1 (6 bases). V gave up 0 bases and J gave up 10 bases, with 17 bases separating them. Germline lookup yields CDR1 SGHDT and CDR2 YYEEEE. This CDR3 spans 16 amino acids. CDR3 residues: CASSLGPRGAWSPLHF. CDR3 nucleotide sequence: TGTGCCAGCAGCTTGGGGCCCAGGGGTGCCTGGTCACCCCTCCACTTT.

CDR3 sequence: CASSLNTNYNEQFF. CDR3 nucleotide sequence: TGTGCCAGCAGTTTAAATACCAACTACAATGAGCAGTTCTTC. V is TRBV28 and J is TRBJ2-1; D ambiguous. The CDR3 spans 14 residues. The V end was cut by 2 bases, the J end by 3 bases, with 8 bases between. Germline CDR1 is MDHEN and CDR2 is SYDVKM. The whole variable domain, filled in from reference TRBV28 and TRBJ2-1, reads DVKVTQSSRYLVKRTGEKVFLECVQDMDHENMFWYRQDPGLGLRLIYFSYDVKMKEKGDIPEGYSVSREKKERFSLILESASTNQTSMYLCASSLNTNYNEQFFGPGTRLTVL.

This clone appeared a few times. The identical CDR3 is also encoded by other nucleotide sequences in the sample. V and J are TRBV6-5 and TRBJ2-7; D call uncertain. Trimming took 5 bases from V and 0 from J, leaving 5 bases between them. There are 12 residues in the CDR3. From germline, CDR1 is MNHEY and CDR2 SVGAGI. The CDR3 is CASSPTSYEQYF. DNA of the CDR3: TGTGCCAGCAGTCCGACCTCCTACGAGCAGTACTTC.

The genes are TRBV4-3 and TRBJ2-7; 11 bases agree with TRBD2. This CDR3 contains 15 residues. Germline CDR1 LGHNA, CDR2 YSLEER. The trim removed 0 bases at V and 6 bases at J, leaving 4 bases unmatched. CDR3 DNA: TGCGCCAGCAGCCAAGAACTAGCGGGAGCTCGCGAGCAGTACTTC. Its translation is CASSQELAGAREQYF.

This chain connects TRBV7-9 to TRBJ1-1, with TRBD1 identical over 11 bases. This CDR3 has 15 amino acids. V trimming: 5 bases; J trimming: 4 bases; junction bases outside the gene matches: 6. In germline, CDR1 is SEHNR, CDR2 FQNEAQ (reference sequence). The CDR3 sequence is CASSRPGTGGTEAFF. Here the CDR3 DNA reads TGTGCCAGCAGCCGACCTGGGACAGGGGGCACTGAAGCTTTCTTT.

The chain employs TRBV2 and TRBJ2-5; possible D gene TRBD1, 5 bases. CDR3 length: 16 residues. Trimming took 2 bases from V and 5 from J, leaving 18 bases between them. The germline gives CDR1 SNHLY, CDR2 FYNNEI. The CDR3 nucleotides are TGTGCCAGCAGTGAATTTAGTGGACAACGTATGGAGACCCAGTACTTC. Amino acids: CASSEFSGQRMETQYF.

The chain uses TRBV27 and TRBJ1-2, with TRBD1 identical over 11 bases. This CDR3 contains 14 residues. After removal of 5 bases from V and 6 bases from J, the junction contained 5 bases not matched to a gene. Germline-derived CDR1 and CDR2 are MNHEY and SMNVEV (reference sequence). The CDR3 sequence is CASSQGQGADGYTF. For the CDR3, the DNA is TGTGCCAGCAGTCAAGGACAGGGGGCGGATGGCTACACCTTC.

This chain links TRBV29-1 with TRBJ1-2; TRBD1 is a possible D gene (6 bases). The CDR3 extends over 13 amino acids. The V and J ends lost 7 bases and 1 base respectively, with 13 bases between them. Germline V CDR1 and CDR2: SQVTM, ANQGSEA. The CDR3 DNA sequence: TGCAGCGCTGAGGACAGACTTAACTATGGCTACACCTTC. It encodes CSAEDRLNYGYTF.

The V gene is TRBV19, the J gene TRBJ1-1; a weak D match, TRBD1 (5 bases). V lost 8 bases, J lost 8 bases, and 12 bases lay in between. The germline gives CDR1 LNHDA, CDR2 SQIVND (reference sequence). The CDR3 covers 11 residues. CDR3 sequence (DNA): TGTGCCAGTTACGAGGGGAGGGAAGCTTTCTTT. It yields the protein CASYEGREAFF.

The chain links TRBV6-5 to TRBJ1-5; the D gene is possibly TRBD1 (5 bases). Germline V gene lookup returns CDR1 MNHEY and CDR2 SVGAGI. V dropped 6 bases and J dropped 5 bases, with 14 bases sitting between them. The CDR3 is 14 amino acids. CDR3 sequence: CASSKRGRDQPQHF. The CDR3, as DNA: TGTGCCAGCAGCAAGAGGGGTAGGGATCAGCCCCAGCATTTT.

On this clone itself: Other DNA variants within this sample encode the same CDR3. The J gene is TRBJ2-1, the V gene TRBV7-8; D is ambiguous. The V gene's germline CDR1 is SGHVS and CDR2 FQNEAQ. V was shortened by 5 bases and J by 8 bases, with 7 bases between the two germline ends. The CDR3 has 11 amino acids. The CDR3 here is CASSPGDEQFF. DNA of the CDR3: TGTGCCAGCAGCCCAGGCGATGAGCAGTTCTTC.

A single count supports this clone. The chain couples TRBV10-3 to TRBJ2-5, with D maybe TRBD2 (6 bases). The CDR3 spans 16 residues. Looked up from germline, CDR1 is ENHRY and CDR2 is SYGVKD. The germline V and J ends were trimmed by 0 bases and 5 bases, with 16 bases remaining between them. The CDR3 region has the DNA TGTGCCATCAGTGAGTCGAGTGGCGGGACTCGGGAGACCCAGTACTTC. It codes for CAISESSGGTRETQYF.

The chain is built from TRBV9 and TRBJ2-7; 8 nucleotides match TRBD1. CDR1 and CDR2 (germline): SGDLS, YYNGEE. V shed 4 bases, J shed 6 bases, and the junction held 6 bases outside the gene matches. The CDR3 is 13 residues long. The CDR3 loop is CASSHRGEVEQYF. The DNA of the CDR3 is TGTGCCAGCAGCCACAGGGGGGAGGTCGAGCAGTACTTC.

CDR3 in amino acids: CASSLSRGASYEQYF. The CDR3 DNA sequence: TGTGCCAGCAGCTTGTCCCGGGGGGCTTCCTACGAGCAGTACTTC. This chain uses TRBV5-6 with TRBJ2-7, with D perhaps TRBD2 (7 bases). CDR1 is SGHDT, CDR2 YYEEEE, per germline. V gave up 1 base and J gave up 1 base, with 12 bases separating them. CDR3 length equals 15 residues.

The genes are TRBV6-5 and TRBJ2-5, with 11 bases fitting TRBD1. This CDR3 comprises 15 residues. Germline V gene sequence: CDR1 MNHEY, CDR2 SVGAGI. Trimming took 2 bases from V and 3 from J; bases not matched to a gene: 2. As DNA, the CDR3 is TGTGCCAGCAGTTACGGGGGACAGGGGGAAGAGACCCAGTACTTC. It yields the protein CASSYGGQGEETQYF.

The J gene is TRBJ1-5, the V gene TRBV7-2; D is undetermined. The CDR3 is 16 amino acids. Germline-derived CDR1 and CDR2 are SGHTA and FQGNSA. Between the trimmed V and J ends, which lost 1 base and 0 bases, there was a span of 10 bases. CDR3 sequence: CASSLGGRGSNQPQHF. For the CDR3, the DNA is TGTGCCAGCAGCTTAGGAGGCCGGGGTAGCAATCAGCCCCAGCATTTT.

This clone was picked up a small number of times. V gene TRBV4-2 combines with J gene TRBJ2-7; D ambiguous. CDR3 length equals 13 residues. V was shortened by 3 bases and J by 4 bases, with 10 bases between the two germline ends. CDR1 is LGHNA, CDR2 YNFKEQ, per germline. CDR3 protein: CASSQREKYEQYF. The CDR3 region has the DNA TGTGCCAGCAGCCAGAGAGAGAAATACGAGCAGTACTTC.

V gene TRBV13 combines with J gene TRBJ2-7; no definite D call. V was pared by 3 bases and J by 0 bases, with 9 bases between. Germline V gives CDR1 PRHDT, CDR2 FYEKMQ (reference sequence). The length of the CDR3 is 14 residues. CDR3 region: CASSFASNSYEQYF. The CDR3 nucleotides read TGTGCCAGCAGCTTTGCCTCAAACTCCTACGAGCAGTACTTC. Filled out from reference TRBV13 and TRBJ2-7, the complete variable domain reads AAGVIQSPRHLIKEKRETATLKCYPIPRHDTVYWYQQGPGQDPQFLISFYEKMQSDKGSIPDRFSAQQFSDYHSELNMSSLELGDSALYFCASSFASNSYEQYFGPGTRLTVT.

The genes are TRBV5-4 and TRBJ2-1; 10 bases are shared with TRBD2. J was trimmed by 5 bases and V by 5 bases; bases with no gene match: 7. This CDR3 contains 15 residues. Germline lookup yields CDR1 SGHNT and CDR2 YYREEE (reference sequence). The CDR3: CASSWGLAIDNEQFF. The DNA for the CDR3 is TGTGCCAGCAGTTGGGGACTAGCGATTGACAATGAGCAGTTCTTC.

The J gene is TRBJ2-1, the V gene TRBV13, with TRBD1 matching 7 bases. Germline-derived CDR1 and CDR2 are PRHDT and FYEKMQ (reference sequence). The CDR3 loop spans 16 amino acids. V lost 4 bases and J lost 4; bases outside the gene matches: 10. CDR3 nucleotides: TGTGCCAGCAGCTCGACCACCGACAGGGAGTACAATGAGCAGTTCTTC. Encoded protein: CASSSTTDREYNEQFF.